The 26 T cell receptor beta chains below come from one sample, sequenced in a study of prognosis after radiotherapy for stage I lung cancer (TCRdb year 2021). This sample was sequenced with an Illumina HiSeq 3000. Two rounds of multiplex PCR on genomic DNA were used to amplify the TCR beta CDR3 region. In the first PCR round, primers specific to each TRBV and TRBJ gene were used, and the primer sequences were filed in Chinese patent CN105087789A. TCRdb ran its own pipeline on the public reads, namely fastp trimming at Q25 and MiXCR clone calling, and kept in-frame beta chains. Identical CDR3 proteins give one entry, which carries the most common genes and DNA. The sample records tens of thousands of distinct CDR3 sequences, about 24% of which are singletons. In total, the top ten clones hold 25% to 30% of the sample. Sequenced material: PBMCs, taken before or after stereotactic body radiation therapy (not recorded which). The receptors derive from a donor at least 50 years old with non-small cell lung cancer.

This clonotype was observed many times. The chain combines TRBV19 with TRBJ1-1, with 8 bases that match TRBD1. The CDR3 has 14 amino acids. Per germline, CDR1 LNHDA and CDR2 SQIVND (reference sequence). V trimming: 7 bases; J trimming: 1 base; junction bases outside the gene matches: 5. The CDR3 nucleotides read TGTGCCAGTAACGGAGACAGGGGGAACACTGAAGCTTTCTTT. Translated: CASNGDRGNTEAFF.

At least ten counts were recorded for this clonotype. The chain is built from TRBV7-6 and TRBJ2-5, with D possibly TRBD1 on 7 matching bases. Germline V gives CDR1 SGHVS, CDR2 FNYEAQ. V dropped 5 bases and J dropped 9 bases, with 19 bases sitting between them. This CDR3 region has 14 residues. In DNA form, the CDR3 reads TGTGCCAGCAGCATCGGAGGGGGTCAGGGGGCCCAGTACTTC. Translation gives CASSIGGGQGAQYF.

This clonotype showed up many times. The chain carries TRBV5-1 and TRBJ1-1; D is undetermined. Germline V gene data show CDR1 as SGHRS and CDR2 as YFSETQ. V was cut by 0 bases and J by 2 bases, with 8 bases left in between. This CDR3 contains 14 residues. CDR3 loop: CASSLDPLNTEAFF. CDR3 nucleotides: TGCGCCAGCAGCTTGGATCCCCTTAACACTGAAGCTTTCTTT.

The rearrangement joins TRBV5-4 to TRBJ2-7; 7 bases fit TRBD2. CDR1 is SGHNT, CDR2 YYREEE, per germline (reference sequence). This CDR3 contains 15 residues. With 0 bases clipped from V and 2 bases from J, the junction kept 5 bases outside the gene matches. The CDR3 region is CASSLELAEPYEQYF. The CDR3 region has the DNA TGTGCCAGCAGCTTGGAGCTAGCGGAACCCTACGAGCAGTACTTC.

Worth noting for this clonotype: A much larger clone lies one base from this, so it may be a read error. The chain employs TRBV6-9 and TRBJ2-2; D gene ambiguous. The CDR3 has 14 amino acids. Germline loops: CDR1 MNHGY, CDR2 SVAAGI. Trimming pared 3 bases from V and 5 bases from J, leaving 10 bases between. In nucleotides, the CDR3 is TGTGCCAGCAGTTACATGCGGAGTACCGGGGAGCTGTTTTTT. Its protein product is CASSYMRSTGELFF.

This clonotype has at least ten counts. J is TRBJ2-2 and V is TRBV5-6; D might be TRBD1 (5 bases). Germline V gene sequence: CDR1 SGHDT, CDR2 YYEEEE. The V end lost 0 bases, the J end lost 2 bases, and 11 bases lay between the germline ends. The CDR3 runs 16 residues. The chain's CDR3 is CASSLVGAPNTGELFF. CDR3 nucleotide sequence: TGTGCCAGCAGCTTGGTAGGGGCCCCTAACACCGGGGAGCTGTTTTTT. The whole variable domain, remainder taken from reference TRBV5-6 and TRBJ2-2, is DAGVTQSPTHLIKTRGQQVTLRCSPKSGHDTVSWYQQALGQGPQFIFQYYEEEERQRGNFPDRFSGHQFPNYSSELNVNALLLGDSALYLCASSLVGAPNTGELFFGEGSRLTVL.

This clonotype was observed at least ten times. CDR3: CASSQVGAGRNSPLHF. CDR3 DNA: TGCGCCAGCAGCCAAGTCGGCGCAGGACGTAATTCACCCCTCCACTTT. V is TRBV4-1 and J is TRBJ1-6; D is undetermined. Germline V CDR1 and CDR2: MGHRA, YSYEKL. The CDR3 totals 16 residues. Trimming removed 1 base at V and 6 bases at J, with 13 bases between.

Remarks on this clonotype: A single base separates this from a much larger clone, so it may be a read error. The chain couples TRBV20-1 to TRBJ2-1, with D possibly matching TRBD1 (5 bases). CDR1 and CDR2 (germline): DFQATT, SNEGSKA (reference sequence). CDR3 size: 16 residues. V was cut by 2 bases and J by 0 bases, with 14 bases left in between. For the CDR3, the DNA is TGCAGTGCTAGACGGGTGGACACGAGCTCCTACAATGAGCAGTTCTTC. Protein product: CSARRVDTSSYNEQFF.

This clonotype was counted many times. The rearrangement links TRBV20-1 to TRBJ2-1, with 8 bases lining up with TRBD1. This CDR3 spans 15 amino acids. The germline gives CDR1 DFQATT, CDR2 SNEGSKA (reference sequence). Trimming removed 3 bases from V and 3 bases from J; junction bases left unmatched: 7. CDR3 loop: CSASRDRGDYNEQFF. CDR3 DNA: TGCAGTGCTAGCAGAGACAGGGGAGACTACAATGAGCAGTTCTTC.

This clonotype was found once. The CDR3 DNA is TGTGCCAGCCCACAGGACATAGGGAACGAGCAGTACTTC. This translates into CASPQDIGNEQYF. The chain is built from TRBV7-2 and TRBJ2-7, with a weak D call TRBD1 (5 bases). The CDR3 sequence is 13 residues long. The ends were cut back, 8 bases at V and 5 bases at J, with 16 bases in the middle. The V gene's germline CDR1 is SGHTA and CDR2 FQGNSA.

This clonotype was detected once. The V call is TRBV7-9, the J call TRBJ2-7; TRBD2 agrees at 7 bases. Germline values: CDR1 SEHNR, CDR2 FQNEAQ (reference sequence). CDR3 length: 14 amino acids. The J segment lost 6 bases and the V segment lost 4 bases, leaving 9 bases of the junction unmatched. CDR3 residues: CASSYGLVMTEQYF. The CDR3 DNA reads TGTGCCAGCAGCTACGGACTAGTGATGACCGAGCAGTACTTC.

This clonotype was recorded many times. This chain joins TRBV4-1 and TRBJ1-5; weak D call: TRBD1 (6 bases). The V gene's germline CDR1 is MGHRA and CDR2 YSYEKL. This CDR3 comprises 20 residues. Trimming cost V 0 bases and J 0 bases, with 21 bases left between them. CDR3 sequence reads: CASSQEPRGFGLYSNQPQHF. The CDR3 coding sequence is TGCGCCAGCAGCCAAGAGCCCAGGGGATTTGGCCTATATAGCAATCAGCCCCAGCATTTT.

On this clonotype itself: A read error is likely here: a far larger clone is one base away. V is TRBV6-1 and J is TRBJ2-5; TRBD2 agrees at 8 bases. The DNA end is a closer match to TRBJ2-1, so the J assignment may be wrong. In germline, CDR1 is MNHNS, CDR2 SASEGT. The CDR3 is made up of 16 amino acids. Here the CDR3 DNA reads TGTGCCAGCAGACTGGGACTAGTGGGAGGTAAAAATGAGCAGTTCTTC. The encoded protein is CASRLGLVGGKNEQFF.

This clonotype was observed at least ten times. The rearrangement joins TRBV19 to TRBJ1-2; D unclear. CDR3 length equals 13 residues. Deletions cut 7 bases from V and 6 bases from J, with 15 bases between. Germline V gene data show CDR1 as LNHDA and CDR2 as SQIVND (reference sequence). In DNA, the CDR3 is TGTGCCAGTAACGGACCGCAGTTTGATGGCTACACCTTC. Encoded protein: CASNGPQFDGYTF.

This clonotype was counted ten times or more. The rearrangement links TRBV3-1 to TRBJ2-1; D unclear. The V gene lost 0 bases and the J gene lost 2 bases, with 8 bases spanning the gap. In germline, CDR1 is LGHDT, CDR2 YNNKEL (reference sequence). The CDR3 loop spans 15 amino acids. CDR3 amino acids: CASSQDTQTYNEQFF. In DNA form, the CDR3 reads TGTGCCAGCAGCCAAGATACACAGACCTACAATGAGCAGTTCTTC.

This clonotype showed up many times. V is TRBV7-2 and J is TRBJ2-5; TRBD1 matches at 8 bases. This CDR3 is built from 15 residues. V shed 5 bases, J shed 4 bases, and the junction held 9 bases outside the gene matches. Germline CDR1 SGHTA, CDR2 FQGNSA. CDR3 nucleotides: TGTGCCAGCAGCCCTCTGGACAGGGTTTCAGAGACCCAGTACTTC. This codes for CASSPLDRVSETQYF.

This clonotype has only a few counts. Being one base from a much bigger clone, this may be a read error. CDR3 coding DNA: TGTGCCAGCAGTTTTCACCAGAGCTACGATCAGTACTTC. Amino acids: CASSFHQSYDQYF. The chain links TRBV12-3 or TRBV12-4 to TRBJ2-7; no clear D. The CDR3 has 13 residues.

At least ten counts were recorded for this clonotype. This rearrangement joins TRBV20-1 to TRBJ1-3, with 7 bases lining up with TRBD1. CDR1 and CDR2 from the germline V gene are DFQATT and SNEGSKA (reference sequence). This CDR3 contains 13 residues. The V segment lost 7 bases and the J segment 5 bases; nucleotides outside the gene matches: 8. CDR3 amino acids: CSVPDRERNTIYF. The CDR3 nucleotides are TGCAGTGTCCCCGACAGGGAGAGAAACACCATATATTTT.

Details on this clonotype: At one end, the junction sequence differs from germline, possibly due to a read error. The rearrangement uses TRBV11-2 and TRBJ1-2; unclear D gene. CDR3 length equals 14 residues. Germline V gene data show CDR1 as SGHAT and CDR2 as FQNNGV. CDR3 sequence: CASSPQWIGRGFTF. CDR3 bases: TGTGCCAGCAGCCCCCAGTGGATCGGGAGAGGCTTCACCTTC.

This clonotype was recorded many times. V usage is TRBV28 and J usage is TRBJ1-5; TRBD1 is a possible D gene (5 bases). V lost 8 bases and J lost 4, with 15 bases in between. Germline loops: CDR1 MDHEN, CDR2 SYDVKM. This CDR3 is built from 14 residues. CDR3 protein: CASRKLQVNQPQHF. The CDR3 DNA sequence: TGTGCCAGCCGGAAGTTACAGGTTAATCAGCCCCAGCATTTT.

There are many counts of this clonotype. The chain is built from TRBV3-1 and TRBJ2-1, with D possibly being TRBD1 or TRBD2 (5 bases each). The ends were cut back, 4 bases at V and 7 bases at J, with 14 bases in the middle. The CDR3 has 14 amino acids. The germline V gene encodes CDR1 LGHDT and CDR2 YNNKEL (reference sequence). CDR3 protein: CASSLGGLGNEQFF. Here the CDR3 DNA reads TGTGCCAGCAGCCTTGGGGGTCTAGGGAATGAGCAGTTCTTC.

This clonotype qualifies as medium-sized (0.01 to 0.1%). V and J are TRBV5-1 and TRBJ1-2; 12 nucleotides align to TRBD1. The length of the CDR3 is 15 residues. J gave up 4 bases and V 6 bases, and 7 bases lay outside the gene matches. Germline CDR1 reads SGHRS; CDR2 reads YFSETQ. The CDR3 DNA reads TGCGCCAGCAAATTACCGGGACAGGGGGCCTATGGCTACACCTTC. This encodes CASKLPGQGAYGYTF.

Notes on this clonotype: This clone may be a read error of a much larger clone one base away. The chain's CDR3 is CSVEGGGWTYTQYF. The CDR3 nucleotides read TGCAGCGTTGAAGGTGGAGGGTGGACATATACGCAGTATTTT. V and J are TRBV29-1 and TRBJ2-3; TRBD2 is a possible D gene (6 bases). Per the germline V gene, CDR1 is SQVTM and CDR2 is ANQGSEA. CDR3 size: 14 residues. V shed 1 base and J shed 7 bases, with 15 bases lying between them.

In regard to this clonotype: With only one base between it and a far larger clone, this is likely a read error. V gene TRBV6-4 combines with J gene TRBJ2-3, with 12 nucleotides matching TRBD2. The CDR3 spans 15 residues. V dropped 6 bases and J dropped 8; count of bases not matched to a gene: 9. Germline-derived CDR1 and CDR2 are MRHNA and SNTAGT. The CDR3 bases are TGTGCCAGCAGCCCTAGCGGGGGGGCGGGATGTACGCAGTATTTT. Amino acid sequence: CASSPSGGAGCTQYF.

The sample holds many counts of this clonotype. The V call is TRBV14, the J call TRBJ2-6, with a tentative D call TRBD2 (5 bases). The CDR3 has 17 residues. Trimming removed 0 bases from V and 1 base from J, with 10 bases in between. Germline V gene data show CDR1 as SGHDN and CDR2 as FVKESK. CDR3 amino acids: CASSQDLGGSGANVLTF. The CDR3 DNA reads TGTGCCAGCAGCCAAGATCTCGGAGGATCTGGGGCCAACGTCCTGACTTTC.

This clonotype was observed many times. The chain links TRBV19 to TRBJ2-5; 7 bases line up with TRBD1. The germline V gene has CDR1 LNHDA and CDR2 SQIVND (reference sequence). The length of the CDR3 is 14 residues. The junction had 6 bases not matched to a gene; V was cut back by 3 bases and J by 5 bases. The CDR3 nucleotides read TGTGCCAGTAGTATGGGACAGTCGGGGGAGACCCAGTACTTC. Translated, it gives CASSMGQSGETQYF.